This TCR beta chain was captured by sequencing in a study of CD8 T cells in ankylosing spondylitis. This clonotype was observed at least ten times. Its antigen remains unknown. Making use of molecular barcodes, quantitative 5'-RACE generated TCR beta libraries. Each CDR3 protein is one row after TCRdb ran MiXCR on the 5' RACE reads. The repertoire has 150,000 to 200,000 distinct CDR3 sequences, about a third of them found once; the top ten carry around 6%. Study results and caveats: Previous work reported some of these motif variants in the synovial fluid and blood of reactive arthritis. For ankylosing spondylitis blood, a TCR beta motif of seven to nine highly homologous variants appeared characteristic. The authors reported significant enrichment of disease-linked clones in matched ankylosing spondylitis synovial fluid.

Trimming left V 7 bases short and J 4 bases short, with 11 bases between. The V gene's germline CDR1 is SGHDT and CDR2 YYEEEE. The CDR3 consists of 12 residues. This chain links TRBV5-6 with TRBJ1-2; D remains unclear. The clonotype comes from a male donor with ankylosing spondylitis. Sequenced sample: synovial fluid, either unsorted or a sorted T cell fraction (not recorded which). In DNA, the CDR3 is TGTGCCAGCGGGTCCAGACTCTATGGCTACACCTTC. Translated, it gives CASGSRLYGYTF.